This TCR beta chain was captured in a study of blood T cell repertoires in COVID-19. Study-wide background: Whether acute or convalescent, the COVID-19 samples came from the United States, Italy and Spain.

TCRdb keeps only in-frame clones here, not all; method: immunoSEQ multiplex PCR. The table has hundreds of thousands of clones, more than 85% seen once. During active infection, Seattle patients enrolled and were then monitored through disease. Input material: peripheral blood. This receptor was obtained from a man aged 60 to 69 with COVID-19, enrolled during active disease.

CDR3 nucleotides: TGTGCCAGCAGCTTAGTTTCGGGCTCCTACAATGAGCAGTTCTTC. It codes for CASSLVSGSYNEQFF. The V gene is TRBV7-9, the J gene TRBJ2-1; no definite D call. CDR3 length: 15 residues. V shed 1 base and J shed 0 bases, with 7 bases lying between them. Germline V gene data show CDR1 as SEHNR and CDR2 as FQNEAQ (reference sequence).